This passage covers 14 T cell receptor beta chains from one sample sequenced in a study of T cells in Graves' hyperthyroidism and ophthalmopathy. Amplification of TCR beta CDR3 regions used RNA as the template. First-round RT-PCR of the TCR CDR3 relied on the HTBI primer set. TCRdb reprocessed the multiplex PCR reads with MiXCR, giving one entry per CDR3 protein. Among almost 600,000 distinct CDR3 sequences listed, 35% to 55% were seen once. The material sequenced was peripheral blood or thyroid tissue (not recorded which). Every receptor here comes from a woman younger than 35 with Graves' hyperthyroidism.

The table lists this clonotype with many counts. This rearrangement joins TRBV5-1 to TRBJ1-1; D may be TRBD1 (6 bases). CDR1 is SGHRS, CDR2 YFSETQ, per germline. V was shortened by 2 bases and J by 7 bases, with 15 bases between the two germline ends. This CDR3 has 14 amino acids. The CDR3 region has the DNA TGCGCCAGCAGCTTAAAAACAGGGTTGAATGAAGCTTTCTTT. It translates to CASSLKTGLNEAFF.

This clonotype was observed at least ten times. The V call is TRBV7-9, the J call TRBJ2-5; D is tentatively TRBD1 or TRBD2 (7 bases each). Trimming left V 6 bases short and J 6 bases short, with 17 bases between. Per the germline V gene, CDR1 is SEHNR and CDR2 is FQNEAQ (reference sequence). The CDR3 consists of 14 residues. The CDR3 protein is CASRQGGAGKTQYF. The DNA of the CDR3 is TGTGCCAGCAGGCAGGGGGGGGCTGGCAAGACCCAGTACTTC.

The chain employs TRBV4-3 and TRBJ2-3; D could derive from TRBD1 or TRBD2 (6 bases each). Germline V gene data show CDR1 as LGHNA and CDR2 as YSLEER. The CDR3 spans 16 residues. V shed 0 bases and J shed 3 bases, with 13 bases lying between them. The CDR3 sequence is CASSQDQRGPTDTQYF. CDR3 nucleotides: TGCGCCAGCAGCCAAGATCAACGGGGGCCGACAGATACGCAGTATTTT.

This rearrangement joins TRBV10-3 to TRBJ2-7; 9 bases line up with TRBD1. The CDR3 is 15 amino acids. The junction had 10 bases not matched to a gene; V was cut back by 4 bases and J by 6 bases. The germline CDR1 and CDR2 sequences are ENHRY and SYGVKD. The CDR3 nucleotides are TGTGCCATCAGTGCGACCGGGACAGGGTTGGGCGAGCAGTACTTC. As protein: CAISATGTGLGEQYF.

This clonotype was seen many times. The chain is built from TRBV12-3 or TRBV12-4 and TRBJ1-1; 7 bases fit TRBD1. After removal of 3 bases from V and 2 bases from J, the junction contained 9 bases not matched to a gene. The CDR3 is made up of 16 amino acids. CDR3 bases: TGTGCCAGCAGTTTTATTGCAGGGGGGCCCAACACTGAAGCTTTCTTT. Amino acids: CASSFIAGGPNTEAFF.

V gene TRBV15 combines with J gene TRBJ2-3; TRBD2 matches 9 bases. CDR1 and CDR2 (germline): LNHNV, YYDKDF (reference sequence). The CDR3 is 15 residues long. Trimming took 3 bases from V and 6 from J; bases not matched to a gene: 7. CDR3 region: CATSSEASGTDTQYF. As DNA, the CDR3 is TGTGCCACCAGCAGTGAGGCTAGCGGGACTGATACGCAGTATTTT. Supplemented by reference TRBV15 and TRBJ2-3, the full variable domain reads DAMVIQNPRYQVTQFGKPVTLSCSQTLNHNVMYWYQQKSSQAPKLLFHYYDKDFNNEADTPDNFQSRRPNTSFCFLDIRSPGLGDTAMYLCATSSEASGTDTQYFGPGTRLTVL.

The chain has TRBV28 and TRBJ1-5, with D perhaps matching TRBD1 (6 bases). Trimming pared 6 bases from V and 2 bases from J, leaving 11 bases between. Germline V gives CDR1 MDHEN, CDR2 SYDVKM. The CDR3 runs 14 residues. The CDR3 DNA follows: TGTGCCAGCAGGTTCAGGGGAGGCAATCAGCCCCAGCATTTT. It codes for CASRFRGGNQPQHF.

As regards this clonotype: Given a much more abundant clone one base away, this may be a read error. This chain connects TRBV4-1 to TRBJ2-7; D may be TRBD1 or TRBD2 (6 bases each). V was clipped by 4 bases and J by 9 bases, with 22 bases between them. CDR1 and CDR2 (germline): MGHRA, YSYEKL. The CDR3 sequence is 15 residues long. Here the CDR3 DNA reads TGCGCCAGCAGCCTAGGTCCGGGGGCGCCGGACGGGCAGTACTTC. It is translated as CASSLGPGAPDGQYF.

The rearrangement joins TRBV28 to TRBJ2-7; D not certain. Trimming stripped 5 bases from V and 5 bases from J, with 13 bases between. The CDR3 is 13 amino acids. Germline assignment: CDR1 MDHEN and CDR2 SYDVKM. Here the CDR3 reads CASSPPGRNEQYF. The DNA of the CDR3 is TGTGCCAGCAGTCCCCCCGGACGCAACGAGCAGTACTTC.

The sample holds a few counts of this clonotype. The chain employs TRBV5-8 and TRBJ2-2; no clear D. Trimming took off 0 bases at V and 7 bases at J, with 4 bases between the two ends. The CDR3 length is 12 residues. From germline, CDR1 is SGHTS and CDR2 YDEGEE. The CDR3 reads CASSLGYGELFF. The CDR3 DNA follows: TGTGCCAGCAGCTTGGGCTACGGGGAGCTGTTTTTT.

This clonotype has a count of ten or more. Germline and junction disagree at one end, which may indicate a read error. The genes are TRBV7-7 and TRBJ2-2; D is unclear. The CDR3 runs 14 residues. Germline V lookup: CDR1 SSHAT, CDR2 FNYEAQ (reference sequence). The chain's CDR3 is CASSFQLNTGELFF. CDR3 coding DNA: TGTGCTAGCAGCTTTCAATTAAACACCGGGGAGCTGTTTTTT.

The chain combines TRBV25-1 with TRBJ1-1; 7 bases align to TRBD1. V trimming: 8 bases; J trimming: 3 bases; junction bases outside the gene matches: 9. Germline V gives CDR1 MGHDK, CDR2 SYGVNS. The CDR3 covers 14 residues. Here the CDR3 reads CASLGGTGDTEAFF. CDR3 DNA: TGTGCCAGCTTAGGGGGAACAGGGGACACTGAAGCTTTCTTT.

The gene calls are TRBV5-1 and TRBJ1-3, with 7 bases lining up with TRBD1. Unmatched junction bases numbered 1, after V lost 7 bases and J lost 0 bases. CDR3 length: 13 residues. Germline V lookup: CDR1 SGHRS, CDR2 YFSETQ. CDR3 bases: TGCGCCAGCGGGACAGACTCTGGAAACACCATATATTTT. Translated: CASGTDSGNTIYF.

At least ten counts were recorded for this clonotype. This rearrangement joins TRBV6-6 to TRBJ1-1, with D possibly matching TRBD1 (5 bases). V was shortened by 11 bases and J by 10 bases, with 14 bases between the two germline ends. Germline V gene data show CDR1 as MNHNY and CDR2 as SVGAGI (reference sequence). The CDR3 covers 10 residues. In DNA form, the CDR3 reads TGTGCCTGCGCGGGGGGTCGAGCTTTCTTT. This sequence encodes CACAGGRAFF.